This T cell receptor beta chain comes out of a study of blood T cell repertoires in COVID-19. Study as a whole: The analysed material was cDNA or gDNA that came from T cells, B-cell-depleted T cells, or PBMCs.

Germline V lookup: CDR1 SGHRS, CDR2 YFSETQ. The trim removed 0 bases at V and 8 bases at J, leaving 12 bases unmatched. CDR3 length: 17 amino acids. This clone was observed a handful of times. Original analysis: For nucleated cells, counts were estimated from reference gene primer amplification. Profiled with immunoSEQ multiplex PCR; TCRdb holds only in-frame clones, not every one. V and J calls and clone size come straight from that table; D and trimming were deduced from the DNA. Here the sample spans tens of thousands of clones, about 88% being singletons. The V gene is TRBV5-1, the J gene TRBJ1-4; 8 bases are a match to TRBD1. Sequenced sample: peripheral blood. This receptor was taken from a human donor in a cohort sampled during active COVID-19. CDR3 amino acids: CASSLGFAGGVGEKLFF. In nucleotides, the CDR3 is TGCGCCAGCAGCTTGGGATTTGCAGGGGGCGTTGGAGAAAAACTGTTTTTT.